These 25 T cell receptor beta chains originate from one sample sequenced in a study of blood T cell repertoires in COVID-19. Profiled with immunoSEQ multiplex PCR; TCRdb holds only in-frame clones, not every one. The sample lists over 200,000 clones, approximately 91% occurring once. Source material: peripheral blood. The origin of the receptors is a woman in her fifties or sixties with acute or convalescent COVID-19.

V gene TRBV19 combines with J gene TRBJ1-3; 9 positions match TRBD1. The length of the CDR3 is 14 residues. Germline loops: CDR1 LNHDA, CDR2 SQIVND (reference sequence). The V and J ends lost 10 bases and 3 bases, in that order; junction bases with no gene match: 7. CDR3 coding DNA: TGTGCCACTGGAACAGGGGGCATTGGAAACACCATATATTTT. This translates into CATGTGGIGNTIYF. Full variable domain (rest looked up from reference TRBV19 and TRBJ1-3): DGGITQSPKYLFRKEGQNVTLSCEQNLNHDAMYWYRQDPGQGLRLIYYSQIVNDFQKGDIAEGYSVSREKKESFPLTVTSAQKNPTAFYLCATGTGGIGNTIYFGEGSWLTVV.

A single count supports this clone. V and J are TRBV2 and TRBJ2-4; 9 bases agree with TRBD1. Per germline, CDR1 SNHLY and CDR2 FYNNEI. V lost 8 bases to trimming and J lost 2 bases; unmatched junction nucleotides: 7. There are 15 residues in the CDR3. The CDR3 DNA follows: TGTGCCAGCGGTGGACAGGGGCGATCCAAAAACATTCAGTACTTC. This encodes CASGGQGRSKNIQYF.

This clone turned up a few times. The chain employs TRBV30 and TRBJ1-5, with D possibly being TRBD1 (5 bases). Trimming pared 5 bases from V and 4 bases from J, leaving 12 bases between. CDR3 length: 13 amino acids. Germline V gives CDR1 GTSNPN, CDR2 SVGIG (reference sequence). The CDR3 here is CAWGPGGNQPQHF. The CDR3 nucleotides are TGTGCCTGGGGACCTGGGGGGAATCAGCCCCAGCATTTT.

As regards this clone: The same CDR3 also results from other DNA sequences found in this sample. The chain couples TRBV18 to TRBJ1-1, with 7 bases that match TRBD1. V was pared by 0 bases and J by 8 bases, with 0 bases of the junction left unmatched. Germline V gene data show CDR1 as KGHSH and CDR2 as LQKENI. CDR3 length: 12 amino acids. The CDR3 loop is CASSPPTGEAFF. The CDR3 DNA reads TGTGCCAGCTCACCACCGACAGGGGAAGCTTTCTTT.

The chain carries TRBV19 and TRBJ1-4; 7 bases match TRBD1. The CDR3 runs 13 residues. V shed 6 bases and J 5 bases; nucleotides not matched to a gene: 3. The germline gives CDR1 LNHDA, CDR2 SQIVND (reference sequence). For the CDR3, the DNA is TGTGCCAGTAGGACAGGGAGGAATGAAAAACTGTTTTTT. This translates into CASRTGRNEKLFF. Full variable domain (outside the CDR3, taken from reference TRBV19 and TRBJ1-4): DGGITQSPKYLFRKEGQNVTLSCEQNLNHDAMYWYRQDPGQGLRLIYYSQIVNDFQKGDIAEGYSVSREKKESFPLTVTSAQKNPTAFYLCASRTGRNEKLFFGSGTQLSVL.

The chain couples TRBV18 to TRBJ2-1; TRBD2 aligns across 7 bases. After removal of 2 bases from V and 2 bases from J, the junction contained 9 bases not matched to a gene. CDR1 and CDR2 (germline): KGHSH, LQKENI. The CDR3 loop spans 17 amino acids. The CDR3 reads CASSPTERGTTYNEQFF. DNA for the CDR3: TGTGCCAGCTCACCAACCGAGCGGGGAACCACCTACAATGAGCAGTTCTTC.

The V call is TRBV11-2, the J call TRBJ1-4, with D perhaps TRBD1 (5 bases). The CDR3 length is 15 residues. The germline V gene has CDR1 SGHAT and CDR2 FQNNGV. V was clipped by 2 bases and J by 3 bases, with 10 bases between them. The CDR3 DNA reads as TGTGCCAGCAGCTTACAGGGTTCGGCTAATGAAAAACTGTTTTTT. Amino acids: CASSLQGSANEKLFF.

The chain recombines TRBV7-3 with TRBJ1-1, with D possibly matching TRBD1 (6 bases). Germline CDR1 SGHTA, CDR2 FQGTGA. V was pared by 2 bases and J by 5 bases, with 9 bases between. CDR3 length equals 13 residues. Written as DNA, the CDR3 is TGTGCCAGCAGCTTACAGGGGTGGACTGAAGCTTTCTTT. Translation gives CASSLQGWTEAFF.

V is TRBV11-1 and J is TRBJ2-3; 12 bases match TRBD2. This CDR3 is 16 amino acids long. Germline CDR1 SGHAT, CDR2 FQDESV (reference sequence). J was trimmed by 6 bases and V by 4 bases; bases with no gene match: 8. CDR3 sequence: CASSSGLAGTEDTQYF. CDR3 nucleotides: TGTGCCAGCAGCTCAGGACTAGCGGGAACGGAGGATACGCAGTATTTT. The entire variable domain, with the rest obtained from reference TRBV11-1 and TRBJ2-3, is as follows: EAEVAQSPRYKITEKSQAVAFWCDPISGHATLYWYRQILGQGPELLVQFQDESVVDDSQLPKDRFSAERLKGVDSTLKIQPAELGDSAMYLCASSSGLAGTEDTQYFGPGTRLTVL.

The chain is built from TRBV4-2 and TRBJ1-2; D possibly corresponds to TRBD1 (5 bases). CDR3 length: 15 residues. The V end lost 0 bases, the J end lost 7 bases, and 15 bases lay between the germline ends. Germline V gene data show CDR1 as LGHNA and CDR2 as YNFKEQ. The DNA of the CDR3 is TGTGCCAGCAGCCAAGATGGGCAAGGGAGGGGTGGCTACACCTTC. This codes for CASSQDGQGRGGYTF.

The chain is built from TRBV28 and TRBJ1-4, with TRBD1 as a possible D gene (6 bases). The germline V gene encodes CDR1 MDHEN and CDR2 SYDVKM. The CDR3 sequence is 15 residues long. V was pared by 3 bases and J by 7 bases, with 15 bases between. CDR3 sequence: CASSFGGEGGEKLFF. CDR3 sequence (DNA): TGTGCCAGCAGTTTCGGCGGGGAGGGGGGTGAAAAACTGTTTTTT.

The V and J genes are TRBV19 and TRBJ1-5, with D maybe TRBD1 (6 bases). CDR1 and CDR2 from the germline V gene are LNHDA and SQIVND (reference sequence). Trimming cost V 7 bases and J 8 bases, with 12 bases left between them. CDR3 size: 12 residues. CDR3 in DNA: TGTGCCAGTACTCAGGGGAGGGAGCCCCAGCATTTT. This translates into CASTQGREPQHF.

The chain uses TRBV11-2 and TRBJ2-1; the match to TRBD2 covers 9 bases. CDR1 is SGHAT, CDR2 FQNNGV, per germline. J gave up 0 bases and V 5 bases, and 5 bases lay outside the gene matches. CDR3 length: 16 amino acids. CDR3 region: CASSASGASSYNEQFF. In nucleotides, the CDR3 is TGTGCCAGCAGCGCTAGCGGGGCTAGCTCCTACAATGAGCAGTTCTTC.

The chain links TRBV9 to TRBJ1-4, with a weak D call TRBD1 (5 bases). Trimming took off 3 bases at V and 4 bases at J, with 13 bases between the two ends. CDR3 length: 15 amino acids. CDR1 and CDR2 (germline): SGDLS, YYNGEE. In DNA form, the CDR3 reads TGTGCCAGCAGCGCAAAAGGACACTATAATGAAAAACTGTTTTTT. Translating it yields CASSAKGHYNEKLFF.

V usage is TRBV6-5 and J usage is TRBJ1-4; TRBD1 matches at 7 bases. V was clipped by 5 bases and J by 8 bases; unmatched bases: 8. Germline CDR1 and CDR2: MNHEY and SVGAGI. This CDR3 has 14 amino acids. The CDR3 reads CASSNRGLGEKLFF. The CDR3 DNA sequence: TGTGCCAGCAGTAACAGGGGTCTGGGGGAAAAACTGTTTTTT.

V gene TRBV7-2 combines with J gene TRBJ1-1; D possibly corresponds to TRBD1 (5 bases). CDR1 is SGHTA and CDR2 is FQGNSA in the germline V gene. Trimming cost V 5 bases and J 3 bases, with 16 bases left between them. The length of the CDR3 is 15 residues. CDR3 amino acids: CASSLDYGAYTEAFF. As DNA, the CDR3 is TGTGCCAGCAGCCTAGATTATGGGGCGTACACTGAAGCTTTCTTT.

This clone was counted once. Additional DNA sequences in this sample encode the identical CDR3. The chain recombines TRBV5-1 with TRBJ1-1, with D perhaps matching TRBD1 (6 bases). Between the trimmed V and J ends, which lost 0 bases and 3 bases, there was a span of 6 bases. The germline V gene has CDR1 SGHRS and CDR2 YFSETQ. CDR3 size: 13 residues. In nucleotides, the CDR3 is TGCGCCAGCAGCTTGGACAGGGACACTGAAGCTTTCTTT. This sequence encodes CASSLDRDTEAFF.

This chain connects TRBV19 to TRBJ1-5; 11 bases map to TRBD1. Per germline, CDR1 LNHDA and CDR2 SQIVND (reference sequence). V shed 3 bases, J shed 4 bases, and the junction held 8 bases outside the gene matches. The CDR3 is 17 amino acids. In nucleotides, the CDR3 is TGTGCCAGTAGTATGGCCTTTGGGACAGGGGGGAATCAGCCCCAGCATTTT. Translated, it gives CASSMAFGTGGNQPQHF.

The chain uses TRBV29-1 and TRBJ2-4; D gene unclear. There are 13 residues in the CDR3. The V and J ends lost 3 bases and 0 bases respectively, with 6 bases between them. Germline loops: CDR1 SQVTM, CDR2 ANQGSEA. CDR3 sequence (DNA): TGCAGCGTTGAGGGCCCAGCCAAAAACATTCAGTACTTC. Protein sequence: CSVEGPAKNIQYF.

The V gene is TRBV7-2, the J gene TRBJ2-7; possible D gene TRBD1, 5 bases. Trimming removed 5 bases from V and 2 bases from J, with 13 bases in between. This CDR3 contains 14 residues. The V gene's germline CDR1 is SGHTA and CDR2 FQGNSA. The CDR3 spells CASSRDRRAYEQYF. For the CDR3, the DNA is TGTGCCAGCAGCCGCGACAGACGGGCCTACGAGCAGTACTTC.

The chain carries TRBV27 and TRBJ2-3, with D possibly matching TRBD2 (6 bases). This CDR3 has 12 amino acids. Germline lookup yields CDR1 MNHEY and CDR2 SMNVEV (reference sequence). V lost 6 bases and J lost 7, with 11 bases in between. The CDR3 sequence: CASRRTIYTQYF. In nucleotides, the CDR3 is TGTGCCAGCAGGCGGACTATTTATACGCAGTATTTT.

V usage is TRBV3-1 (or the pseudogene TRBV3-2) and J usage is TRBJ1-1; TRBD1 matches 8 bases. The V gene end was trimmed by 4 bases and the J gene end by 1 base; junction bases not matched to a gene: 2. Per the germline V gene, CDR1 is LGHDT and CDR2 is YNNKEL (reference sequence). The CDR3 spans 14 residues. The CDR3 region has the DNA TGTGCCAGCAGCCTAGGACAGGGGAACACTGAAGCTTTCTTT. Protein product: CASSLGQGNTEAFF.

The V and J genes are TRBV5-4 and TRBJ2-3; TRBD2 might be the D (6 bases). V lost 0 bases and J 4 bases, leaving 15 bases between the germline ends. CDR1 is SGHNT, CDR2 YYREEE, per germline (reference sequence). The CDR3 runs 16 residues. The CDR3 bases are TGTGCCAGCAGCTTGGAAGGCAGGGAGGCCCCAGATACGCAGTATTTT. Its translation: CASSLEGREAPDTQYF.

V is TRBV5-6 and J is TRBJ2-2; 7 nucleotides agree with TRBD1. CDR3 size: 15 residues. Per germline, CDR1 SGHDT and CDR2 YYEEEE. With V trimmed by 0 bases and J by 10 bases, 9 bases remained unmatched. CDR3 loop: CASSLGGQLLPELFF. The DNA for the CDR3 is TGTGCCAGCAGCTTGGGGGGACAGCTACTACCGGAGCTGTTTTTT.

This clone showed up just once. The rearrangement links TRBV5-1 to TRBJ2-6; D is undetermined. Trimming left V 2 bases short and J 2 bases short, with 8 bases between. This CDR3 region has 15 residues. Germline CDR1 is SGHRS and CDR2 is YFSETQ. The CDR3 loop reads CASSLLGAGANVLTF. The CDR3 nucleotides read TGCGCCAGCAGCTTATTGGGCGCTGGGGCCAACGTCCTGACTTTC.